The T cell receptor (beta chain) described here comes from a study of beta chain features in type 1 diabetes. Study outcomes and limitations: Patients showed naive, central memory and Treg TCRB repertoires that appeared more similar than those of healthy donors. Among patients with Type 1 diabetes, TCRB CDR3s were moderately but significantly shorter in every one of the four CD4+ subsets.

The ends were cut back, 1 base at V and 10 bases at J, with 5 bases in the middle. There are 11 residues in the CDR3. The germline V gene has CDR1 SGHDN and CDR2 FVKESK. Expressed TCRB transcripts were sequenced after all isolated RNA was converted to cDNA. Data came from immunoSEQ multiplex PCR; TCRdb stores just in-frame clones and leaves some out. Among more than 95,000 clones listed, 17% were seen once. This clone was picked up a small number of times. Its antigen is still unknown. The rearrangement uses TRBV14 and TRBJ2-1; no firm D call. This sequence originates from a young man with type 1 diabetes. Sample: central memory CD4+ T cells from blood. The CDR3 spells CASSQVLEQFF. In DNA, the CDR3 is TGTGCCAGCAGCCAAGTCCTCGAGCAGTTCTTC.